This TCR beta chain emerged from a study of CD39 and CD103 CD8 tumor-infiltrating T cells (dated by TCRdb to 2016 to 2019). Turning to the overall study: Repertoire comparisons were shown for an HPV-positive HNSCC, an HPV-negative HNSCC, an ovarian cancer and a melanoma patient. Repertoires of CD8 TIL subsets defined by CD103 and CD39 were compared with peripheral memory CD8 T cells by TCRbeta CDR3 deep sequencing. Results and caveats for the whole study, not just this receptor: DP CD8 TILs appeared more oligoclonal than DN and SP CD8 TILs and blood memory CD8 T cells, with top 30 clonotypes covering 56-86%. Clonotypes from DP TILs were seldom detected in blood or uninvolved lymph node, while clonotypes from DN TILs overlapped to a large extent with peripheral memory CD8 repertoires.

Patients were not receiving therapy at sample collection, though earlier treatments ranged from chemotherapy, radiotherapy, surgery and immunotherapy to none. After thawing, cells were enriched for T lymphocytes using a negative-selection kit, and EpCAM beads were added for tumor-infiltrating lymphocytes. Memory CD8 T cells were sorted as CD8+CD4-CD45RA- cells irrespective of CCR7 expression. Peripheral blood mononuclear cells were obtained using a Ficoll-Paque PLUS gradient and were cryopreserved prior to analysis. Populations were sorted to just over 98% purity on a FACSAria II, and cell pellets were frozen for TCR sequencing without culture. From roughly 10,000 to 100,000 sorted cells per subset, genomic DNA was extracted using the DNeasy Blood and Tissue Kit. The immunoSEQ service sequenced and mapped the TCRbeta V-J or V-D-J regions, with coverage above 9.5x for each sample. On the study's bioinformatics: Analysis was limited to productive rearrangements exported from the immunoSEQ Analyzer platform, and clonality was evaluated on the 500 most abundant clones. The Morisita-Horn similarity index and the Jaccard index were used to quantify the overlap in repertoires between populations. Morisita-Horn similarity between CD8 T-cell subset TCR repertoires was measured in several cancer patients. TCRdb took over this immuneACCESS table, retaining in-frame rearrangements with V and J assigned. Such tables are incomplete; in checked studies, under half of the missing clones stem from an unresolved V gene, and the remainder is unexplained. That table gives V, J and clone size, and the DNA gave D and trimming. The sample table shows 15,000 or so clones, and around 90% are seen once. The ten largest clones capture 4.3% of the sample.

Turning to this clone: Its recognized antigen is unknown. One base away there is no much larger clone; base qualities are not given.

The sample consisted of CD8+ T cells sorted from blood. Explained via the paper, the cell subset or site label denotes: total memory CD8 T cells (CD45RA-CCR7+/-) from blood or uninvolved lymph node. The sequence was obtained from a human donor with head and neck squamous cell carcinoma.

This receptor carries the CDR3 CASSIAGTREQFF. Read as DNA, the sequence is TGTGCCAGTAGTATAGCGGGCACGAGGGAGCAGTTCTTC. The chain is assembled from TRBV19 and TRBJ2-1; the D gene lacks a confident call. The germline V gene (reference sequence) supplies CDR1 LNHDA and CDR2 SQIVND. V was cut back by 1 base and J by 10 bases, leaving a gap of 11 bases between them. From its cysteine to its phenylalanine, the CDR3 spans 13 amino acids. Of the read, only the CDR3 DNA is kept; its 39 bases are in frame from base 1.